This entry lists 10 T cell receptor beta chains sequenced from one sample in a study of T cell changes during pregnancy in multiple sclerosis. TCRdb's copy holds only in-frame clones and misses some; the assay was immunoSEQ multiplex PCR. Of about 70,000 clones detected, 85% to 95% appear once; the ten largest clones hold under 3.5%. The sequences come from CD8+ T cells from peripheral blood mononuclear cells, collected in the third trimester of pregnancy. Every receptor here comes from a female donor in good health, enrolled as a control in a pregnancy study.

This clone was seen a single time. The V call is TRBV9, the J call TRBJ2-1; 8 bases are a match to TRBD2. V trimming: 4 bases; J trimming: 7 bases; junction bases outside the gene matches: 1. The CDR3 length is 12 residues. CDR1 is SGDLS and CDR2 is YYNGEE in the germline V gene. CDR3 sequence (DNA): TGTGCCAGCAGCCCGGGGGGGAATGAGCAGTTCTTC. Amino acid sequence: CASSPGGNEQFF.

The chain recombines TRBV12-5 with TRBJ2-3; tentatively, D is TRBD1 (7 bases). This CDR3 is 15 amino acids long. Trimming cost V 6 bases and J 7 bases, with 20 bases left between them. The germline gives CDR1 LGHNT, CDR2 FRNRAP. In DNA, the CDR3 is TGTGCTAGTGGGATAGACAGGGAGGCTATCAATACGCAGTATTTT. It translates to CASGIDREAINTQYF.

The chain is built from TRBV7-9 and TRBJ2-1; 7 positions agree with TRBD2. Germline V gene lookup returns CDR1 SEHNR and CDR2 FQNEAQ (reference sequence). V dropped 5 bases and J dropped 0; count of bases not matched to a gene: 4. The CDR3 has 15 residues. CDR3 amino acids: CASSPGGSSYNEQFF. The CDR3 DNA follows: TGTGCCAGCAGCCCCGGGGGGAGCTCCTACAATGAGCAGTTCTTC.

The chain employs TRBV6-5 and TRBJ1-6; D possibly corresponds to TRBD1 (5 bases). The CDR3 has 15 amino acids. Trimming removed 2 bases from V and 7 bases from J, with 12 bases in between. CDR1 and CDR2 from the germline V gene are MNHEY and SVGAGI. The CDR3 is CASSYGGEGNSPLHF. The CDR3 DNA reads as TGTGCCAGCAGTTACGGGGGGGAAGGGAATTCACCCCTCCACTTT.

This clone was recorded a few times. The chain combines TRBV9 with TRBJ1-1; D unclear. CDR3 length: 13 amino acids. The V end lost 4 bases, the J end lost 1 base, and 8 bases lay between the germline ends. CDR1 is SGDLS, CDR2 YYNGEE, per germline. The DNA of the CDR3 is TGTGCCAGCAGCCCAGGCCCGAACACTGAAGCTTTCTTT. It is translated as CASSPGPNTEAFF.

The genes are TRBV4-2 and TRBJ2-7, with a possible D match to TRBD2 (6 bases). V was trimmed by 0 bases and J by 0 bases, leaving 9 bases between them. This CDR3 is built from 15 residues. Per the germline V gene, CDR1 is LGHNA and CDR2 is YNFKEQ. CDR3 bases: TGTGCCAGCAGCCAAGAGGTGGGGGGCTCCTACGAGCAGTACTTC. Encoded protein: CASSQEVGGSYEQYF.

The chain joins TRBV7-9 to TRBJ2-3, with D possibly being TRBD2 (5 bases). This CDR3 has 12 residues. Germline V gene lookup returns CDR1 SEHNR and CDR2 FQNEAQ (reference sequence). Between the trimmed V and J ends, which lost 8 bases and 4 bases, there was a span of 10 bases. CDR3 protein: CASRTGSDTQYF. DNA for the CDR3: TGTGCCAGCCGAACGGGGTCAGATACGCAGTATTTT.

The rearrangement links TRBV5-6 to TRBJ1-1; TRBD1 aligns across 8 bases. The CDR3 extends over 14 amino acids. CDR1 and CDR2 (germline): SGHDT, YYEEEE. V lost 4 bases to trimming and J lost 6 bases; unmatched junction nucleotides: 8. The CDR3: CASSRGTGGAEAFF. In nucleotides, the CDR3 is TGTGCCAGCAGCAGAGGGACAGGAGGGGCTGAAGCTTTCTTT.

The chain has TRBV5-4 and TRBJ1-2, with no clear D. The CDR3 runs 15 residues. V dropped 2 bases and J dropped 8 bases, with 19 bases sitting between them. The germline gives CDR1 SGHNT, CDR2 YYREEE (reference sequence). The CDR3 region is CASSFFIRAGEGYTF. In DNA, the CDR3 is TGTGCCAGCAGCTTCTTCATTCGAGCGGGAGAAGGCTACACCTTC.

The gene calls are TRBV12-5 and TRBJ2-1; 7 positions match TRBD1. Germline assignment: CDR1 LGHNT and CDR2 FRNRAP. The CDR3 extends over 15 amino acids. V gave up 3 bases and J gave up 2 bases; unmatched junction bases: 4. The CDR3, as DNA: TGTGCTAGTGGTTTCCAACAGGGGACCTACAATGAGCAGTTCTTC. Translation: CASGFQQGTYNEQFF. The complete variable domain, with remaining parts taken from reference TRBV12-5 and TRBJ2-1, reads DARVTQTPRHKVTEMGQEVTMRCQPILGHNTVFWYRQTMMQGLELLAYFRNRAPLDDSGMPKDRFSAEMPDATLATLKIQPSEPRDSAVYFCASGFQQGTYNEQFFGPGTRLTVL.